This T cell receptor (beta chain) was sequenced during a study of post-analysis software for immune sequencing data (dated by TCRdb to about 2015). Study-level background: Disease courses on record covered relapsing-remitting, secondary progressive and progressive-relapsing multiple sclerosis, though some patients had no subtype annotation. The multiple sclerosis patient repertoires were compared with 11 previously published healthy control repertoires from donors aged about 6 to 28 years. A subset of samples was prepared in parallel using single-end sample barcoding, then pooled and co-amplified after Illumina adapter ligation. Overall results and qualifications from the work: The control group was slightly older than the multiple sclerosis patient group. Strong co-clustering of samples prepared in the same batch was shown by direct clustering with F measure, prompting a batch-effect correction. Multiple sclerosis patients had significantly lower normalized Chao1 diversity than controls, a result that suggests substantial peripheral T-cell clonal expansion.

Library creation used PCR. Reads for this sample came from an Illumina HiSeq 2500. To reduce PCR and sequencing biases, unique molecular identifiers were built into the TCR beta cDNA libraries. Some 500,000 cDNA molecules were obtained for every 1 to 10 million input T cells, so each molecule roughly corresponded to one T cell. The same protocol used for the earlier healthy control dataset was applied to prepare and sequence the patient libraries. Within a given batch, samples were prepared together, multiplexed and sequenced on the same HiSeq lane. For the original study's pipeline: Raw barcoded reads were processed with MIGEC, and single-read molecular identifier groups were discarded before consensus assembly and CDR3 extraction. Clonotype tables were post-analysed with VDJtools, normalizing diversity by down-sampling all datasets to the smallest sample size. In repertoire overlap clustering, CDR3 amino acid sequences, but not nucleotide sequences, were matched to correct batch-related cross-sample contamination. The public reads were reanalyzed by TCRdb: fastp trimming at Q25, MiXCR alignment, in-frame beta chains only. Rows merge per CDR3 protein into single entries with the most common DNA and genes. These V and J calls originate from TCRdb's pipeline instead of the authors' own analysis. The sample includes some 690,000 distinct CDR3 sequences, with roughly 29% observed a single time. The ten largest make up roughly 0.57% of the sample.

TCR beta repertoires were profiled from peripheral blood of about a dozen young patients with multiple sclerosis to demonstrate the VDJtools post-analysis software. Multiple sclerosis patients were children and adolescents aged roughly 6 to 17 years. With respect to this clonotype: What antigen it recognizes has not been identified. The junction and the germline gene differ at one end; a read error may be behind it.

The TCR originated in a girl aged 10 to 17 with multiple sclerosis. Sample: blood.

The bases read TGCGCCAGCAGAGAAACGGGGAGGGGACAAGAGACCCAGTACTTC. Its coded protein is CASRETGRGQETQYF. This sequence uses TRBV6-2 or TRBV6-3 and TRBJ2-5; TRBD2 matches 7 bases in the middle. CDR1 and CDR2, looked up from the germline V gene, are MNHEY and SVGEGT. The CDR3 measures 15 amino acids from cysteine to phenylalanine. The kept DNA is CDR3 alone, 45 bases in frame from the first base.